These 21 T cell receptor beta chains came from one sample sequenced in a study of shared clonotypes between healthy human individuals. Assay: immunoSEQ multiplex PCR; the TCRdb copy retains only in-frame clones and omits some. The sample lists roughly 1 million clones, about 80% occurring once. The sample comprised memory CD4+ T cells from PBMCs. Documented subset: CD45RA-negative fraction. All receptors come from a man between 18 and 35 years old in good health. Some clones in this sample may be carry-over from other donors' samples.

The J gene is TRBJ1-3, the V gene TRBV28, with unresolved D. CDR1 is MDHEN, CDR2 SYDVKM, per germline. V lost 0 bases, J lost 0 bases, and 12 bases lay in between. This CDR3 is 17 amino acids long. In nucleotides, the CDR3 is TGTGCCAGCAGTTTATGGGGGAGTAGTCTCTCTGGAAACACCATATATTTT. It specifies CASSLWGSSLSGNTIYF.

The V call is TRBV29-1, the J call TRBJ2-7; 9 bases are shared with TRBD1. The germline CDR1 and CDR2 sequences are SQVTM and ANQGSEA. With 0 bases clipped from V and 2 bases from J, the junction kept 11 bases outside the gene matches. This CDR3 spans 17 amino acids. The CDR3: CSVEDYEKTGGAYEQYF. CDR3 DNA: TGCAGCGTTGAAGATTATGAGAAGACAGGGGGGGCCTACGAGCAGTACTTC.

This clone was detected once. V usage is TRBV5-4 and J usage is TRBJ2-2, with TRBD2 matching over 7 bases. The CDR3 covers 16 residues. Germline V lookup: CDR1 SGHNT, CDR2 YYREEE (reference sequence). After removal of 3 bases from V and 0 bases from J, the junction contained 5 bases not matched to a gene. CDR3 DNA: TGTGCCAGCAGCTCCGATCTAGCGGCGAACACCGGGGAGCTGTTTTTT. It yields the protein CASSSDLAANTGELFF.

V usage is TRBV11-2 and J usage is TRBJ2-7, with a tentative D call TRBD2 (7 bases). V was cut by 7 bases and J by 2 bases, with 24 bases left in between. The CDR3 spans 17 residues. In germline, CDR1 is SGHAT, CDR2 FQNNGV. The CDR3 sequence: CASTVGGRARRAYEQYF. The CDR3 DNA is TGTGCCAGCACCGTAGGGGGGAGGGCGCGTAGGGCCTACGAGCAGTACTTC.

V is TRBV4-3 and J is TRBJ2-7, with 11 nucleotides matching TRBD1. Germline V gives CDR1 LGHNA, CDR2 YSLEER. The CDR3 is made up of 17 amino acids. Trimming at V came to 2 bases and at J to 6 bases, leaving 12 bases not matched to a gene. The chain's CDR3 is CASSQSPHGQGAGEQYF. DNA of the CDR3: TGCGCCAGCAGCCAAAGCCCTCATGGACAGGGGGCAGGCGAGCAGTACTTC.

V gene TRBV4-3 combines with J gene TRBJ1-5, with D possibly being TRBD1 (5 bases). This CDR3 is 18 amino acids long. In germline, CDR1 is LGHNA, CDR2 YSLEER. V was trimmed by 1 base and J by 4 bases, leaving 20 bases between them. The CDR3 nucleotides read TGCGCCAGCAGCCAAGTTCTAGCGCGGGACGGGCCGAATCAGCCCCAGCATTTT. Translated: CASSQVLARDGPNQPQHF.

J is TRBJ1-2 and V is TRBV6-5; D is unresolved. Deletions cut 6 bases from V and 4 bases from J, with 12 bases between. The length of the CDR3 is 13 residues. Germline loops: CDR1 MNHEY, CDR2 SVGAGI. The CDR3 is CASSFLAAYGYTF. CDR3 in DNA: TGTGCCAGCAGCTTTTTGGCCGCCTATGGCTACACCTTC.

The chain has TRBV6-1 and TRBJ2-2; 7 bases align to TRBD2. The length of the CDR3 is 14 residues. The germline gives CDR1 MNHNS, CDR2 SASEGT. The ends lost 6 bases at V and 3 bases at J; junction bases unmatched: 4. For the CDR3, the DNA is TGTGCCAGCAGGTGGGGAGGGGACACCGGGGAGCTGTTTTTT. This gives the protein CASRWGGDTGELFF.

As to this clone: Distinct nucleotide sequences in the sample also encode this CDR3. The chain combines TRBV29-1 with TRBJ2-3; 12 bases map to TRBD2. The CDR3 runs to 15 residues. CDR1 SQVTM and CDR2 ANQGSEA come from the germline V gene. With V trimmed by 4 bases and J by 0 bases, 2 bases remained unmatched. CDR3 nucleotides: TGCAGCGTTGCCGGGACTAGCGGGAGCACAGATACGCAGTATTTT. Its translation is CSVAGTSGSTDTQYF.

V is TRBV5-1 and J is TRBJ1-1, with D hard to call. V gave up 0 bases and J gave up 1 base, with 10 bases separating them. This CDR3 is built from 15 residues. Germline loops: CDR1 SGHRS, CDR2 YFSETQ. DNA for the CDR3: TGCGCCAGCAGCTTGGATTTGCCTGAGAACACTGAAGCTTTCTTT. It yields the protein CASSLDLPENTEAFF.

The chain joins TRBV7-9 to TRBJ2-1; D is unresolved. The CDR3 has 14 residues. Germline-derived CDR1 and CDR2 are SEHNR and FQNEAQ (reference sequence). Deletions cut 1 base from V and 3 bases from J, with 7 bases between. This CDR3 is CASSLVGNYNEQFF. The CDR3 DNA follows: TGTGCCAGCAGCTTAGTCGGAAACTACAATGAGCAGTTCTTC.

This clone was seen once. V is TRBV7-2 and J is TRBJ1-5; no reliable D call. CDR1 is SGHTA, CDR2 FQGNSA, per germline. The germline V and J ends were trimmed by 1 base and 3 bases, with 7 bases remaining between them. This CDR3 contains 14 residues. CDR3 in amino acids: CASSLVGSNQPQHF. CDR3 DNA: TGTGCCAGCAGCTTAGTAGGCTCCAATCAGCCCCAGCATTTT.

There are a few counts of this clone. The V and J genes are TRBV9 and TRBJ2-6; TRBD2 matches 7 bases. V was pared by 3 bases and J by 2 bases, with 2 bases of the junction left unmatched. CDR3 length: 15 amino acids. Germline CDR1 SGDLS, CDR2 YYNGEE. CDR3: CASSAGLAGANVLTF. As DNA, the CDR3 is TGTGCCAGCAGCGCTGGACTAGCTGGGGCCAACGTCCTGACTTTC.

This clone was detected a few times. The chain uses TRBV7-3 and TRBJ1-1, with D possibly being TRBD1 (6 bases). V lost 4 bases, J lost 6 bases, and 12 bases lay in between. The CDR3 runs 13 residues. The germline gives CDR1 SGHTA, CDR2 FQGTGA. The CDR3 region has the DNA TGTGCCAGCAGCTCCCACAGGGATGCTGAAGCTTTCTTT. As protein: CASSSHRDAEAFF.

This chain's CDR3 is CASSPNVGTGLGEQYF. In DNA form, the CDR3 reads TGTGCCAGCTCACCAAATGTTGGGACAGGCTTGGGCGAGCAGTACTTC. The V gene is TRBV18, the J gene TRBJ2-7, with 8 nucleotides matching TRBD1. The ends lost 2 bases at V and 6 bases at J; junction bases unmatched: 12. Germline-derived CDR1 and CDR2 are KGHSH and LQKENI. CDR3 length equals 16 residues.

About this clone itself: It is likely a read error: a sequence one base away is far more abundant. Other DNA sequences within the sample encode an identical CDR3. The chain employs TRBV7-2 and TRBJ1-5; D unresolved. The V end lost 3 bases, the J end lost 4 bases, and 4 bases lay between the germline ends. In germline, CDR1 is SGHTA, CDR2 FQGNSA. The CDR3 totals 12 residues. This chain's CDR3 is CASSLANQPQHF. CDR3 DNA sequence: TGTGCCAGCAGCTTGGCTAATCAGCCCCAGCATTTT. The whole variable domain, remainder taken from reference TRBV7-2 and TRBJ1-5, is GAGVSQSPSNKVTEKGKDVELRCDPISGHTALYWYRQSLGQGLEFLIYFQGNSAPDKSGLPSDRFSAERTGGSVSTLTIQRTQQEDSAVYLCASSLANQPQHFGDGTRLSIL.

This chain links TRBV28 with TRBJ1-1; no definite D call. Per germline, CDR1 MDHEN and CDR2 SYDVKM. V lost 3 bases to trimming and J lost 4 bases, with 12 bases between them. This CDR3 is 14 amino acids long. CDR3 protein: CASSLYRVGTEAFF. The CDR3 coding sequence is TGTGCCAGCAGTTTGTATAGGGTCGGCACTGAAGCTTTCTTT.

With respect to this clone: This sample also contains other DNA sequences that code for the same CDR3. The V and J genes are TRBV4-3 and TRBJ2-7; D unresolved. The CDR3 length is 14 residues. In germline, CDR1 is LGHNA, CDR2 YSLEER. Trimming pared 0 bases from V and 3 bases from J, leaving 9 bases between. The CDR3 DNA is TGCGCCAGCAGCCAAGATCGGGCCAGCTACGAGCAGTACTTC. It encodes CASSQDRASYEQYF.

The genes are TRBV10-3 and TRBJ2-7, with 10 bases aligning to TRBD2. The J segment lost 2 bases and the V segment lost 5 bases, leaving 6 bases of the junction unmatched. This CDR3 is 15 amino acids long. CDR1 is ENHRY, CDR2 SYGVKD, per germline. The CDR3 DNA is TGTGCCATCAGTTTCTCTAGCGGGAGTCCCTACGAGCAGTACTTC. Its translation: CAISFSSGSPYEQYF.

The chain recombines TRBV28 with TRBJ1-1; 7 nucleotides line up with TRBD1. Trimming removed 6 bases from V and 1 base from J; junction bases left unmatched: 5. From germline, CDR1 is MDHEN and CDR2 SYDVKM. The CDR3 extends over 14 amino acids. The CDR3 bases are TGTGCCAGCAGCCTAGGACAGGCGAACACTGAAGCTTTCTTT. Translating it yields CASSLGQANTEAFF.

This clone occurred a few times. V is TRBV30 and J is TRBJ1-4; the D is unclear. Trimming took off 3 bases at V and 8 bases at J, with 13 bases between the two ends. Germline CDR1 reads GTSNPN; CDR2 reads SVGIG (reference sequence). The CDR3 covers 13 residues. CDR3 sequence: CAWRDSFGEKLFF. The CDR3 DNA follows: TGTGCCTGGAGAGACTCATTCGGAGAAAAACTGTTTTTT. Full variable domain (outside the CDR3, taken from reference TRBV30 and TRBJ1-4): SQTIHQWPATLVQPVGSPLSLECTVEGTSNPNLYWYRQAAGRGLQLLFYSVGIGQISSEVPQNLSASRPQDRQFILSSKKLLLSDSGFYLCAWRDSFGEKLFFGSGTQLSVL.